This T cell receptor (beta chain) appears in the sequencing data of a study of shared clonotypes between healthy human individuals. The V and J ends lost 6 bases and 5 bases respectively, with 19 bases between them. Germline-derived CDR1 and CDR2 are MDHEN and SYDVKM. The length of the CDR3 is 15 residues. Libraries were prepared by immunoSEQ multiplex PCR; TCRdb keeps only in-frame clonotypes and omits some of them. The sample records 2 million to 2.5 million clones, 92% being singletons. Specimen: naive CD4+ T cells from PBMCs. The subset was: CD45RA+ positively selected. This sequence joins TRBV28 and TRBJ2-5; TRBD1 is a possible D gene (5 bases). The TCR originated in a man between 18 and 29 years old in good health. Some clones in this sample may be carry-over from other donors' samples. The CDR3 nucleotides are TGTGCCAGCAGACGAAGGGGCAATACTTGGGAGACCCAGTACTTC. Its protein is CASRRRGNTWETQYF.